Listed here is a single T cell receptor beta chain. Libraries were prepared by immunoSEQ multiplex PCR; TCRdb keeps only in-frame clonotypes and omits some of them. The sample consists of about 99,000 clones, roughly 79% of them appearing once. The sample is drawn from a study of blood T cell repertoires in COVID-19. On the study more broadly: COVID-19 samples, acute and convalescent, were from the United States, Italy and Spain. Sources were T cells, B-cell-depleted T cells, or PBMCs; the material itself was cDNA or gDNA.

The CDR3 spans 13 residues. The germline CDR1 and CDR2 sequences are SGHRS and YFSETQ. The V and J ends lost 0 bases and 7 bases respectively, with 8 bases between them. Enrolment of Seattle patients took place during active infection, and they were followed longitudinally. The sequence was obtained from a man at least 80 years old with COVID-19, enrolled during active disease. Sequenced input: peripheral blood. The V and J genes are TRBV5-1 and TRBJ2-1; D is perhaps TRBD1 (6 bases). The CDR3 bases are TGCGCCAGCAGCTTGGATAGGGGGAATGAGCAGTTCTTC. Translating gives CASSLDRGNEQFF.